The present TCR beta chain was sequenced within a study of T cell repertoires in cytomegalovirus infection. In regard to this clonotype: Antigen: not known.

This CDR3 comprises 13 residues. The V gene's germline CDR1 is MNHNY and CDR2 SVGAGI (reference sequence). The germline V and J ends were trimmed by 0 bases and 2 bases, with 5 bases remaining between them. Each CDR3 protein gets one entry after TCRdb re-called the reads with MiXCR. The profile shows about 890,000 distinct CDR3 sequences, around 30% of them singletons. V is TRBV6-6 and J is TRBJ2-7; a weak D match, TRBD1 (5 bases). Sequencing used cultured CD8+ T cells from PBMCs, obtained from culture after CMV antigen stimulation. The source of this sequence is a human donor in good health (CMV status not recorded). Some clones in this sample may be carry-over from other donors' samples. CDR3 in amino acids: CASSYSGPYEQYF. The CDR3 DNA follows: TGTGCCAGCAGTTACTCGGGGCCCTACGAGCAGTACTTC.